This T cell receptor (beta chain) was captured in a study of control samples from healthy donors and cancer patients. Assay used: immunoSEQ multiplex PCR; TCRdb lists only in-frame clones, some missing. The sample contains over 100,000 clones, approximately 92% of which appear only once. Germline-derived CDR1 and CDR2 are KGHSH and LQKENI. CDR3 size: 16 residues. V lost 4 bases and J lost 0; bases outside the gene matches: 7. The sequence was obtained from a man aged 40-49 years in good health. This chain uses TRBV18 with TRBJ2-7, with TRBD1 matching 9 bases. Material: blood. The chain's CDR3 is CASSLTGTGYSYEQYF. The CDR3 coding sequence is TGTGCCAGCTCACTAACCGGGACAGGGTACTCCTACGAGCAGTACTTC.